This TCR beta chain was documented in a study of identical twins. Study-level findings and limits: Findings depended on cross-sectional statistics rather than tracking the same donors.

TCRdb passed the 5' RACE reads through MiXCR, listing each CDR3 protein once. The repertoire holds some 1,700,000 distinct CDR3 sequences, with less than 40% as singletons. Germline assignment: CDR1 DFQATT and CDR2 SNEGSKA (reference sequence). The V segment lost 5 bases and the J segment 2 bases; nucleotides outside the gene matches: 2. This CDR3 contains 14 residues. This clonotype was observed a handful of times. Its matching antigen is unknown. This chain links TRBV20-1 with TRBJ1-6, with 8 bases matching TRBD1. The sequence was obtained from a newborn girl in good health. Source material: cord blood. DNA for the CDR3: TGCAGTGCTGGACAGGGTCCCTATAATTCACCCCTCCACTTT. This codes for CSAGQGPYNSPLHF.